The source of this T cell receptor (beta chain) is a study of blood T cell repertoires in COVID-19. Study at large: Acute-phase and convalescent COVID-19 samples originated in the United States, Italy and Spain. Sources were T cells, B-cell-depleted T cells, or PBMCs; the material itself was cDNA or gDNA.

A remark on this clone: Other DNA sequences in the sample encode the same CDR3.

CDR1 is SGHRS, CDR2 YFSETQ, per germline. J was trimmed by 4 bases and V by 2 bases; bases with no gene match: 5. CDR3 length: 15 amino acids. Authors' methods: Researchers report that nucleated cell counts were estimated from reference gene primer amplification. Some clones are missing from TCRdb's copy, which holds only in-frame ones; the method was immunoSEQ multiplex PCR. D and trimming were read from the DNA, whereas the V and J calls and clone size are those reported in that table. The sample includes about 300,000 clones, approximately 90% of them seen just once. Patients of the Seattle cohort, enrolled during active infection, were followed longitudinally.

The chain couples TRBV5-1 to TRBJ1-5, with 8 bases matching TRBD1. The receptor was derived from a woman in her twenties or thirties with COVID-19, enrolled during active disease. Sequencing was done on a sample of peripheral blood. The CDR3 here is CASSLAGGGNQPQHF. The CDR3 DNA follows: TGCGCCAGCAGCTTAGCAGGGGGCGGTAATCAGCCCCAGCATTTT.